Described below is a single T cell receptor (beta chain) sequence and its context. As originally analysed: Using reference gene primer amplification, nucleated cell counts were estimated. Profiling relied on immunoSEQ multiplex PCR, and the TCRdb table lists in-frame clones only, not all of them. The DNA was the basis for D and trimming; V, J and clone size are from that table. The table has over 30,000 clones, roughly 77% seen once; the top ten hold roughly 14%. The data are from a study of blood T cell repertoires in COVID-19. At the level of the study: There were acute and convalescent COVID-19 samples, and they came from the United States, Italy and Spain. Sources were T cells, B-cell-depleted T cells, or PBMCs; the material itself was cDNA or gDNA.

Germline values: CDR1 SGHRS, CDR2 YFSETQ. The CDR3 runs to 14 residues. Trimming removed 5 bases from V and 0 bases from J, with 11 bases in between. The clonotype was recovered from a man at least 80 years old with active or convalescent COVID-19. The rearrangement links TRBV5-1 to TRBJ1-1; no reliable D call. Sample: peripheral blood. CDR3 region: CASRVVLMNTEAFF. CDR3 DNA: TGCGCCAGCAGGGTAGTCCTTATGAACACTGAAGCTTTCTTT.